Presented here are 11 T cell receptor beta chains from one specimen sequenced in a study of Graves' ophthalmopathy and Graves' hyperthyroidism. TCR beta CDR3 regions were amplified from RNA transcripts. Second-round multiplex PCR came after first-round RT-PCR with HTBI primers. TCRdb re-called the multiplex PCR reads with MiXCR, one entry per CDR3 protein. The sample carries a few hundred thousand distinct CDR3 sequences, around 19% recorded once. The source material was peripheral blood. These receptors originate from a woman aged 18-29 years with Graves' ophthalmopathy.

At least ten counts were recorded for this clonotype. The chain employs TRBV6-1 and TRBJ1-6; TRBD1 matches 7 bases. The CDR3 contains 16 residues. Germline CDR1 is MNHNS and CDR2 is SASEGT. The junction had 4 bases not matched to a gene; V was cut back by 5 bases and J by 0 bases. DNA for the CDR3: TGTGCCAGCAGTCCCCGACAGGGCTCCTATAATTCACCCCTCCACTTT. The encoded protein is CASSPRQGSYNSPLHF.

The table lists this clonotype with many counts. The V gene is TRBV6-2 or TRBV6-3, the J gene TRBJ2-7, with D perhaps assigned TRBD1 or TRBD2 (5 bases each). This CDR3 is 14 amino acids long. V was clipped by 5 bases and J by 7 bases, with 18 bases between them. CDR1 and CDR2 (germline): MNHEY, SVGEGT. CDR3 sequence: CASSRPGPAYEQYF. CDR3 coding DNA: TGTGCCAGCAGTCGCCCGGGACCCGCGTATGAGCAGTACTTC.

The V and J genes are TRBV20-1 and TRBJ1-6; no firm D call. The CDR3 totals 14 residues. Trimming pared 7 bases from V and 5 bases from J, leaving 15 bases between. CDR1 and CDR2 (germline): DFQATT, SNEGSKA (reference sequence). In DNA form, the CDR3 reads TGCAGTGGGATAGGGCAGACTAATAATTCACCCCTCCACTTT. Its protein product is CSGIGQTNNSPLHF.

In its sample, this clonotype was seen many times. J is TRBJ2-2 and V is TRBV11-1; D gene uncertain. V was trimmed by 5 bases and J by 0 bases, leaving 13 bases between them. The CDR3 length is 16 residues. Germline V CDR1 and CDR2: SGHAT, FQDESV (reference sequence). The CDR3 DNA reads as TGTGCCAGCAGCCACTTGTCAGATCCGAACACCGGGGAGCTGTTTTTT. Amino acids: CASSHLSDPNTGELFF.

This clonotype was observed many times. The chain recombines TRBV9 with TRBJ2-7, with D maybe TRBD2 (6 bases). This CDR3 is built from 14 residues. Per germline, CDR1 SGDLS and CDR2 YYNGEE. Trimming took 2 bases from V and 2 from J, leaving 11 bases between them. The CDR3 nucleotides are TGTGCCAGCAGCGTTTGGGGGGAACCCTACGAGCAGTACTTC. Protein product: CASSVWGEPYEQYF.

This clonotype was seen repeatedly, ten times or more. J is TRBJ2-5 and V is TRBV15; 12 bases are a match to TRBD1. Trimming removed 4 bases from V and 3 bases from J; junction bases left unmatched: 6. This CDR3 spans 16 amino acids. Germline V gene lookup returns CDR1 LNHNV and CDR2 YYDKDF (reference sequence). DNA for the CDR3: TGTGCCACCAGCACTGGGGACAGGGGGCAAAAAGAGACCCAGTACTTC. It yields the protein CATSTGDRGQKETQYF.

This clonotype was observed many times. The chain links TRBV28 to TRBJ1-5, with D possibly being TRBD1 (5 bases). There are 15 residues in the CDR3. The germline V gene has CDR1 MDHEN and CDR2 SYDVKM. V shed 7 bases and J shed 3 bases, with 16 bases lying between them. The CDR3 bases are TGTGCCAGCACGCTCTGGGGGTGGGTCAATCAGCCCCAGCATTTT. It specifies CASTLWGWVNQPQHF.

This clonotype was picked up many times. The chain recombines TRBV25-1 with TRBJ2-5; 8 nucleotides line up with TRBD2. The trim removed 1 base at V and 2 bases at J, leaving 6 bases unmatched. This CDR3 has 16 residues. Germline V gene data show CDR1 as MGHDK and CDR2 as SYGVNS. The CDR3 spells CASSEFLASGQETQYF. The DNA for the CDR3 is TGTGCCAGCAGTGAATTTTTGGCTAGCGGGCAAGAGACCCAGTACTTC.

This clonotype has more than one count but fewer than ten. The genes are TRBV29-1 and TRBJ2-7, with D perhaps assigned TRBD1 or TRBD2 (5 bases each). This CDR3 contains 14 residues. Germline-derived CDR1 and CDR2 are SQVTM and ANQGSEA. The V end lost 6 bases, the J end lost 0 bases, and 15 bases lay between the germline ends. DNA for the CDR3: TGCAGCGTAAGCACGACGGGGCACTCCTACGAGCAGTACTTC. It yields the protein CSVSTTGHSYEQYF.

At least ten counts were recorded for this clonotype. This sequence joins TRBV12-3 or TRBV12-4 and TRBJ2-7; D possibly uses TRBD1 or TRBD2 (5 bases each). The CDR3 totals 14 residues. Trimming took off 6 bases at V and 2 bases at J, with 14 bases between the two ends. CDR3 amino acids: CASSFRDGTYEQYF. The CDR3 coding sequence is TGTGCCAGCAGCTTCCGGGACGGAACCTACGAGCAGTACTTC.

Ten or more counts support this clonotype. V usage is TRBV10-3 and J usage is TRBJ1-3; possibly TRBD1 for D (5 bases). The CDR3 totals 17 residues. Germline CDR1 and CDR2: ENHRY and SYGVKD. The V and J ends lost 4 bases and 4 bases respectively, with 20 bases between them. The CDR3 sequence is CAISGSDSLVSGNTIYF. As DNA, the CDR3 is TGTGCCATCAGTGGTTCCGACAGTCTTGTCTCGGGAAACACCATATATTTT.